The rows below give T cell receptor beta chains drawn from one sample of a study of T-cell memory formation after mild COVID-19. Via MiXCR, TCRdb re-called the 5' RACE reads, giving one row per CDR3 protein. The table shows 550,000 to 700,000 distinct CDR3 sequences, with approximately 19% occurring only once. The sample consisted of PBMCs or a T cell subset sorted from them (not recorded which). These TCRs come from an adult woman who had mild COVID-19 (a few samples of this study predate the infection). Cell type and time point are not known. The CDR3 runs from the conserved cysteine through the conserved F or W. A D gene is named only where the DNA matches it firmly. The size of a clone is reported for some rows only, either as once, few or many, or as a class for expanded clones.

size,V,J,D,DNA,CDR3
few,TRBV10-3,TRBJ2-7,TRBD1,TGTGCCATCTGGGGGACAGGGAGCCACGAGCAGTACTTC,CAIWGTGSHEQYF
NA,TRBV29-1,TRBJ2-3,TRBD2,TGCAGCGCCCGGAGAAGGAGCGGGAGGGCCGGCACAGATACGCAGTATTTT,CSARRRSGRAGTDTQYF
few,TRBV5-1,TRBJ2-7,TRBD2,TGCGCCAGCAGCTTGGCTAGCGGGCCGACCTACGAGCAGTACTTC,CASSLASGPTYEQYF
NA,TRBV7-6,TRBJ2-7,TRBD1,TGTGCCAGCAGCCGTGACAGGGTTGAGAACGAGCAGTACTTC,CASSRDRVENEQYF
NA,TRBV4-1,TRBJ2-7,TRBD1,TGCGCCAGCAGCCGGACCGGACAGGGATTGGGCGAGCAGTACTTC,CASSRTGQGLGEQYF
few,TRBV9,TRBJ1-2,NA,TGTGCCAGCAGCGTAGAAAGTCTTTTGGGGACCGAGAGGGGCTACACCTTC,CASSVESLLGTERGYTF
NA,TRBV4-1,TRBJ1-1,NA,TGCGCCAGCAGCCGCGGGGGGCCTGAAGCTTTCTTT,CASSRGGPEAFF
few,TRBV6-2/TRBV6-3,TRBJ2-7,NA,TGTGCCAGCAGTTACGAGACGCGAGGCGAGCAGTACTTC,CASSYETRGEQYF
few,TRBV12-3/TRBV12-4,TRBJ2-1,TRBD2,TGTGCCAGCACCCCGCCCCTAGCGGGAGCCTACAATGAGCAGTTCTTC,CASTPPLAGAYNEQFF
few,TRBV6-5,TRBJ2-7,NA,TGTGCCAGCAGTCAAAGATCCCTAGCGCCCTACGAGCAGTACTTC,CASSQRSLAPYEQYF
NA,TRBV19,TRBJ1-1,NA,TGTGCCAGTAGTCCCTATCACCCCTGGGGGAACACTGAAGCTTTCTTT,CASSPYHPWGNTEAFF
NA,TRBV9,TRBJ1-2,NA,TGTGCCAGCGGCCCGTTGTTAAGGCAACTGTCATCGGTCACCTTC,CASGPLLRQLSSVTF
NA,TRBV28,TRBJ2-7,TRBD2,TGTGCCAGCGGTCGAGGAGCGGGAGACGATGGTGGGAGCCACGAGCAGTACTTC,CASGRGAGDDGGSHEQYF
few,TRBV18,TRBJ2-5,TRBD2,TGTGCCAGCTCAGCGGGCAGAAGCGGGAGTCAGGAGACCCAGTACTTC,CASSAGRSGSQETQYF
few,TRBV5-5,TRBJ2-2,NA,TGTGCCAGCAGCTTTCAGACAATTTTTACCGGGGAGCTGTTTTTT,CASSFQTIFTGELFF
NA,TRBV20-1,TRBJ2-1,TRBD2,TGCAGTGCTAGAGATCCGACTAGCGGGAGACATGAGCAGTTCTTC,CSARDPTSGRHEQFF
NA,TRBV5-1,TRBJ1-1,TRBD1,TGCGCCAGCAGGTGGACAGGGGCCGGTCCGGGCACTGAAGCTTTCTTT,CASRWTGAGPGTEAFF
many,TRBV15,TRBJ2-7,NA,TGTGCCACCAGCAGAGATCGAGGGACCTACGAGCAGTACTTC,CATSRDRGTYEQYF
NA,TRBV25-1,TRBJ2-7,NA,TGTGCCAGCAGGGGAGGACCGGGAGAGCAGTACTTC,CASRGGPGEQYF
NA,TRBV20-1,TRBJ2-1,NA,TGCAGTGCTAAAGGGGTCGGTGAGCAGTTCTTC,CSAKGVGEQFF
NA,TRBV29-1,TRBJ1-1,TRBD1,TGCAGCGTTGAAGGTTGGCAGGGGGCGCACGGCACTGAAGCTTTCTTT,CSVEGWQGAHGTEAFF
few,TRBV4-2,TRBJ2-1,TRBD2,TGTGCCAGCAGCCAAGATTCGACTAGCGGCTCCCTGAGGCAGTTCTTC,CASSQDSTSGSLRQFF
NA,TRBV27,TRBJ2-7,NA,TGTGCCAGCAGTTTTAGGCAGGCCTCCTACGAGCAGTACTTC,CASSFRQASYEQYF
many,TRBV14,TRBJ1-5,NA,TGTGCCAGCAGCACGGACACGAGAAGCAATCAGCCCCAGCATTTT,CASSTDTRSNQPQHF
NA,TRBV9,TRBJ2-3,TRBD2,TGTGCCAGCAGCAAAGGACTAGCGGGATACACAGATACGCAGTATTTT,CASSKGLAGYTDTQYF
few,TRBV7-6,TRBJ2-6,NA,TGTGCCAGCAGCCGAAGGAGAGATCTTACTGGGGCCAACGTCCTGACTTTC,CASSRRRDLTGANVLTF
NA,TRBV27,TRBJ2-1,TRBD1,TGTGCCAGCACCTCTACTCAGGGGGCCAATGAGCAGTTCTTC,CASTSTQGANEQFF
NA,TRBV12-3/TRBV12-4,TRBJ1-6,TRBD1,TGTGCCAGCAGTTCGTCAACTAGGGGGCGATCACCCCTCCACTTT,CASSSSTRGRSPLHF
few,TRBV6-2/TRBV6-3,TRBJ2-2,NA,TGTGCCAGCAGTTACGCGCACAGCTACACCGGGGAGCTGTTTTTT,CASSYAHSYTGELFF
many,TRBV3-1,TRBJ2-7,TRBD2,TGTGCCAGCAGCCAAGGTAGCGGGAGTATCTACGAGCAGTACTTC,CASSQGSGSIYEQYF
few,TRBV10-3,TRBJ2-7,NA,TGTGCCTCACATTCGACAGGAGGGATGGGTGACGAGCAGTACTTC,CASHSTGGMGDEQYF
few,TRBV12-3/TRBV12-4,TRBJ2-3,TRBD1,TGTGCCAGCAGCGCCGGGACAGAATACACAGATACGCAGTATTTT,CASSAGTEYTDTQYF
NA,TRBV10-3,TRBJ1-1,NA,TGTGCCATCAGTGCAGACAGGAACACTGAAGCTTTCTTT,CAISADRNTEAFF
few,TRBV5-5,TRBJ2-2,TRBD1,TGTGCCAGCAGCTTGGAGGGGGCAGCCTGGGGCACCGGGGAGCTGTTTTTT,CASSLEGAAWGTGELFF
few,TRBV7-2,TRBJ1-2,NA,TGTGCCAGCAGCCCTAGCGGGCTTGGCTACACCTTC,CASSPSGLGYTF
NA,TRBV20-1,TRBJ1-6,NA,TGCAGTGTCCCCCTTCGGTATAATTCACCCCTCCACTTT,CSVPLRYNSPLHF
few,TRBV4-1,TRBJ1-1,TRBD1,TGCGCCAGCAGCCGAGGAAGCCAGGGGGAAATGAACACTGAAGCTTTCTTT,CASSRGSQGEMNTEAFF
few,TRBV29-1,TRBJ2-3,TRBD2,TGCAGCGTGTGGGTCGGACTAGCTACAGATACGCAGTATTTT,CSVWVGLATDTQYF
few,TRBV5-1,TRBJ1-1,NA,TGCGCCAGCAGCTTGGACGTAAGGGGGGCCAGGCATGAAGCTTTCTTT,CASSLDVRGARHEAFF
NA,TRBV4-2,TRBJ2-2,NA,TGTGCCAGCAGCCAAGTGGGCGGCGTCAGACCAAGCACCGGGGAGCTGTTTTTT,CASSQVGGVRPSTGELFF
NA,TRBV20-1,TRBJ2-7,NA,TGCAGTGCTAGAGATCGAATTGGGCGCGGTATTTACGAGCAGTACTTC,CSARDRIGRGIYEQYF
NA,TRBV6-2/TRBV6-3,TRBJ2-1,NA,TGTGCCAGCAGTCACCCTCCTAAGACGGGATACAATGAGCAGTTCTTC,CASSHPPKTGYNEQFF
NA,TRBV9,TRBJ2-7,NA,TGTGCCAGCAGCGTAAATGGCAGGGAAAGCGAGCAGTACTTC,CASSVNGRESEQYF
many,TRBV7-3,TRBJ2-5,TRBD1,TGTGCCAGCAGCAAACAGGGGGACGAGACCCAGTACTTC,CASSKQGDETQYF
NA,TRBV5-1,TRBJ2-7,NA,TGCGCCAGCAGCGACGCCGGGGGTACCTACGAGCAGTACTTC,CASSDAGGTYEQYF
NA,TRBV6-5,TRBJ2-5,TRBD2,TGTGCCAGCAGTTACTATTCTCCGGGGAGGGCCGGTGAGACCCAGTACTTC,CASSYYSPGRAGETQYF
few,TRBV11-2,TRBJ2-5,TRBD2,TGTGCCAGCAGTTCGCGTGTCTGGCGGGAGGGTAGAGAGACCCAGTACTTC,CASSSRVWREGRETQYF
NA,TRBV12-3/TRBV12-4,TRBJ1-5,NA,TGTGCCAGCAGTCCGCTTGAAGGAGGGCCCCAGCATTTT,CASSPLEGGPQHF
NA,TRBV19,TRBJ1-5,NA,TGTGCCAGTAGTCCCGGACGGAGCCCCAATCAGCCCCAGCATTTT,CASSPGRSPNQPQHF
few,TRBV20-1,TRBJ2-2,TRBD1,TGCAGTGCTAACGACAGGGGGCGTAAGACCGGGGAGCTGTTTTTT,CSANDRGRKTGELFF